This TCR beta chain emerged from a study of blood T cell repertoires in COVID-19 (dated by TCRdb to 2018 to 2021). For context, the study as a whole: Collaborator samples came from the United States, Italy and Spain and covered acute and convalescent phases of COVID-19. Deeply sampled blood TCRbeta repertoires from subjects exposed to, actively infected with, or recovered from COVID-19 were included in the dataset. The repertoires were released in a freely available public database intended as a resource for research on the immune response to SARS-CoV-2. Samples were obtained from the ongoing ImmuneRACE study (first 160 participants) and from 1,254 subjects provided by 6 global collaborators. The prospective study material was composed of cDNA or gDNA derived from T cells, B-cell-depleted T cells, or PBMCs. A de-identified subject ID, COVID-19 status, age in years and sex were almost always included in the sample metadata. Where available, HLA class I and class II types were taken from metadata supplied by the sample provider and were not determined by assay-based typing.

Study-wide findings and limitations: The amount of clinical and demographic metadata varied by source and participant and was provided uncurated.

The CDR3 goes from the cysteine to the phenylalanine over 18 residues. Just the 54-base CDR3 DNA is kept, in frame starting at base 1. For CDR1 and CDR2, the germline V gene lists SGHRS and YFSETQ. Here V drops 1 base and J drops 1 base, and the junction holds 8 bases not matched to any gene. This clone was detected once. What this receptor recognizes is not known. No base qualities exist here, and no much larger clone lies one base off it. At one collaborating source in Seattle, patients were enrolled during active infection and were followed longitudinally through the course of disease. The collaborating institutions used their own protocols to collect whole blood in K2EDTA tubes. For TCRbeta analysis, collaborator samples were shipped as frozen whole blood, as isolated PBMCs, or as DNA extracted from either sample type. TCRbeta CDR3 regions were amplified from genomic DNA using the immunoSEQ Assay, a bias-controlled multiplex PCR. The study's processing was this. The number of nucleated cells in each sample was estimated from the amplification of reference gene primers within the assay. To quantify the absolute abundance of each unique TCRbeta CDR3 rearrangement, sequence reads were collapsed and filtered. For each sample, productive Simpson clonality was calculated as the square root of Simpson's diversity index across productive rearrangements. TCRdb provides this immuneACCESS table in a form limited to in-frame rearrangements. Some clones are lacking; in checked studies, under half of them reflect an unresolved V gene, and why the rest are absent is not known. Clone size and the V and J calls come from that table; the DNA yielded D and trimming. The sample has some 180,000 clones on record, around nine tenths of them singletons. The ten largest clones take up roughly a sixth of the sample.

The origin of this receptor is a man in his fifties with COVID-19, enrolled during active disease. The rearrangement combines TRBV5-1 with TRBJ2-2, with 9 middle bases fitting TRBD2. The sample comprised peripheral blood. The nucleotide sequence reads TGCGCCAGCAGCTTGTTGGCTAGCGGGGACCTGAACACCGGGGAGCTGTTTTTT. It translates to CASSLLASGDLNTGELFF.